The 29 T cell receptor beta chains below were found in one sample sequenced in a study of graft-versus-host responses after intestinal transplantation. Only in-frame clones appear in the TCRdb table, and some are missing; sequencing was by immunoSEQ multiplex PCR. Counted here are some 140,000 clones, around nine tenths occurring once; the ten biggest clones make up over 0.15%. No cognate antigen is known for these TCRs. Specimen: unstimulated CD4+ T cells sorted from spleen or lymph node cells, collected before intestinal transplant. These receptors all stem from a human donor who received an intestinal transplant.

CDR3 nucleotide sequence: TGTGCCAGCAGTTACTCGGAGAACACTGAAGCTTTCTTT. This sequence encodes CASSYSENTEAFF. This chain links TRBV6-6 with TRBJ1-1; no clear D gene. CDR1 MNHNY and CDR2 SVGAGI come from the germline V gene (reference sequence). This CDR3 has 13 amino acids. V lost 0 bases, J lost 1 base, and 3 bases lay in between.

CDR3 protein: CASSYGANQETQYF. CDR3 DNA sequence: TGTGCCAGCAGTTACGGGGCAAACCAAGAGACCCAGTACTTC. The chain employs TRBV6-5 and TRBJ2-5; D is possibly TRBD1 (5 bases). CDR3 length equals 14 residues. Trimming stripped 2 bases from V and 0 bases from J, with 7 bases between. Germline V CDR1 and CDR2: MNHEY, SVGAGI.

The chain employs TRBV27 and TRBJ1-5, with no clear D. In germline, CDR1 is MNHEY, CDR2 SMNVEV (reference sequence). The CDR3 sequence is 15 residues long. With 5 bases removed from V and 2 bases from J, the gap between germline ends came to 13 bases. The CDR3 loop is CASSLTRYGNQPQHF. The CDR3 nucleotides read TGTGCCAGCAGTCTCACAAGGTATGGCAATCAGCCCCAGCATTTT.

J is TRBJ1-5 and V is TRBV30; D remains unclear. Per germline, CDR1 GTSNPN and CDR2 SVGIG (reference sequence). The CDR3 sequence is 14 residues long. The ends were cut back, 0 bases at V and 4 bases at J, with 10 bases in the middle. The DNA for the CDR3 is TGTGCCTGGAGTGTACCCGCAGCGAATCAGCCCCAGCATTTT. Translating gives CAWSVPAANQPQHF.

The rearrangement joins TRBV27 to TRBJ2-1; no clear D gene. There are 17 residues in the CDR3. Germline loops: CDR1 MNHEY, CDR2 SMNVEV (reference sequence). The V and J ends lost 4 bases and 0 bases respectively, with 16 bases between them. The CDR3 sequence: CASSSRTLPGSYNEQFF. DNA for the CDR3: TGTGCCAGCAGTTCCAGAACCCTCCCTGGCTCCTACAATGAGCAGTTCTTC.

The V and J genes are TRBV4-2 and TRBJ2-3, with 10 bases aligning to TRBD2. With V trimmed by 1 base and J by 1 base, 11 bases remained unmatched. Germline lookup yields CDR1 LGHNA and CDR2 YNFKEQ. The CDR3 contains 19 residues. In DNA, the CDR3 is TGTGCCAGCAGCCAAGGCCGAGCGGGGGGGTGGGACGGCACAGATACGCAGTATTTT. Translated, it gives CASSQGRAGGWDGTDTQYF.

V is TRBV6-5 and J is TRBJ2-6; D unclear. Germline CDR1 is MNHEY and CDR2 is SVGAGI. The CDR3 sequence is 14 residues long. V lost 5 bases and J lost 4, with 9 bases in between. The CDR3 reads CASSRTAGANVLTF. CDR3 DNA sequence: TGTGCCAGCAGTAGGACCGCGGGGGCCAACGTCCTGACTTTC.

This clone was counted a single time. This rearrangement joins TRBV5-1 to TRBJ1-6, with TRBD1 matching over 7 bases. CDR1 SGHRS and CDR2 YFSETQ come from the germline V gene. V shed 0 bases and J 0 bases; nucleotides not matched to a gene: 3. The CDR3 is 17 residues long. The CDR3 DNA reads TGCGCCAGCAGCTTGGCAGGGGGTAGCTCCTATAATTCACCCCTCCACTTT. Translating gives CASSLAGGSSYNSPLHF. The whole variable domain, remainder taken from reference TRBV5-1 and TRBJ1-6, is KAGVTQTPRYLIKTRGQQVTLSCSPISGHRSVSWYQQTPGQGLQFLFEYFSETQRNKGNFPGRFSGRQFSNSRSEMNVSTLELGDSALYLCASSLAGGSSYNSPLHFGNGTRLTVT.

The chain uses TRBV5-1 and TRBJ2-5; 8 nucleotides align to TRBD1. CDR1 is SGHRS, CDR2 YFSETQ, per germline. The CDR3 covers 14 residues. V lost 4 bases to trimming and J lost 5 bases; unmatched junction nucleotides: 7. The chain's CDR3 is CASSGGQVTETQYF. In DNA, the CDR3 is TGCGCCAGCAGCGGGGGACAGGTGACTGAGACCCAGTACTTC.

About this clone itself: Different DNA sequences within this sample yield the same CDR3. This chain uses TRBV6-5 with TRBJ1-2; D gene unclear. V was clipped by 5 bases and J by 4 bases, with 5 bases between them. The CDR3 is made up of 11 amino acids. The germline V gene has CDR1 MNHEY and CDR2 SVGAGI. The CDR3 nucleotides are TGTGCCAGCAGTGAAGGCTATGGCTACACCTTC. Translating gives CASSEGYGYTF.

The chain links TRBV19 to TRBJ2-1; 11 bases agree with TRBD2. After removal of 5 bases from V and 3 bases from J, the junction contained 6 bases not matched to a gene. Germline V gives CDR1 LNHDA, CDR2 SQIVND (reference sequence). The CDR3 is made up of 16 amino acids. DNA of the CDR3: TGTGCCAGTAGTCCAAGGGGACTAGCGGTCTACAATGAGCAGTTCTTC. It is translated as CASSPRGLAVYNEQFF. Full variable domain (outside the CDR3, taken from reference TRBV19 and TRBJ2-1): DGGITQSPKYLFRKEGQNVTLSCEQNLNHDAMYWYRQDPGQGLRLIYYSQIVNDFQKGDIAEGYSVSREKKESFPLTVTSAQKNPTAFYLCASSPRGLAVYNEQFFGPGTRLTVL.

This chain links TRBV10-3 with TRBJ1-2; 8 nucleotides align to TRBD1. Per the germline V gene, CDR1 is ENHRY and CDR2 is SYGVKD. CDR3 size: 16 residues. V shed 2 bases, J shed 7 bases, and the junction held 12 bases outside the gene matches. The CDR3 DNA sequence: TGTGCCATCAGTGAGAAACGGTTAGGACAGGGCTCTGGCTACACCTTC. Its protein is CAISEKRLGQGSGYTF.

The chain is built from TRBV19 and TRBJ1-2; possibly TRBD1 for D (6 bases). The CDR3 totals 14 residues. Germline V CDR1 and CDR2: LNHDA, SQIVND (reference sequence). Trimming cost V 8 bases and J 8 bases, with 21 bases left between them. The CDR3 DNA follows: TGTGCCAGTCACCCCCCAGACAGGCCGCACGGCTACACCTTC. Its translation: CASHPPDRPHGYTF.

V gene TRBV5-4 combines with J gene TRBJ2-1, with 8 bases that match TRBD2. The CDR3 is 15 residues long. CDR1 is SGHNT and CDR2 is YYREEE in the germline V gene (reference sequence). V shed 9 bases and J 5 bases; nucleotides not matched to a gene: 13. The CDR3 DNA is TGTGCCACTACCGTGGGCGGGGGGCGAAACAATGAGCAGTTCTTC. This codes for CATTVGGGRNNEQFF.

Turning to this clone: One end of the junction does not line up with germline, which may come from a read error. The chain joins TRBV2 to TRBJ1-1; unclear D gene. Germline values: CDR1 SNHLY, CDR2 FYNNEI. The CDR3 is 12 amino acids. The CDR3 DNA reads as TGTGCCAGCAGGGAAGGGCCTGGGGAAGCTTTCTTT. Translating gives CASREGPGEAFF. The full variable domain, with the rest looked up from reference TRBV2 and TRBJ1-1, is EPEVTQTPSHQVTQMGQEVILRCVPISNHLYFYWYRQILGQKVEFLVSFYNNEISEKSEIFDDQFSVERPDGSNFTLKIRSTKLEDSAMYFCASREGPGEAFFGQGTRLTVV.

CDR3 sequence (DNA): TGTGCCAGCAGCCGAAGGACGGAACCCTACGAGCAGTACTTC. This translates into CASSRRTEPYEQYF. J is TRBJ2-7 and V is TRBV11-1; no definite D call. The V end lost 5 bases, the J end lost 2 bases, and 13 bases lay between the germline ends. This CDR3 region has 14 residues. Germline CDR1 and CDR2: SGHAT and FQDESV (reference sequence).

The V and J genes are TRBV6-1 and TRBJ2-7, with 7 positions matching TRBD1. Germline V CDR1 and CDR2: MNHNS, SASEGT. This CDR3 comprises 15 residues. V lost 2 bases and J lost 0; bases outside the gene matches: 4. The CDR3 DNA reads as TGTGCCAGCAGTGAACAGGGGGTCCTCTCCTACGAGCAGTACTTC. Its protein product is CASSEQGVLSYEQYF.

The chain combines TRBV9 with TRBJ1-3, with 9 bases matching TRBD1. J lost 0 bases, V lost 7 bases, and 5 bases had no gene match. Germline V lookup: CDR1 SGDLS, CDR2 YYNGEE. This CDR3 is 15 amino acids long. The CDR3 loop is CASAHRGLSGNTIYF. CDR3 DNA sequence: TGTGCCAGCGCCCACAGGGGGCTCTCTGGAAACACCATATATTTT.

The J gene is TRBJ2-1, the V gene TRBV5-1; 7 bases fit TRBD1. Germline values: CDR1 SGHRS, CDR2 YFSETQ. The CDR3 covers 15 residues. V was clipped by 0 bases and J by 2 bases; unmatched bases: 2. In DNA, the CDR3 is TGCGCCAGCAGCTTGGAGGGGGCTGCCTACAATGAGCAGTTCTTC. This translates into CASSLEGAAYNEQFF.

The DNA for the CDR3 is TGCGCCAGCAGTCTCACTGAGCTTTTTGGGGATGGCTACACCTTC. This sequence encodes CASSLTELFGDGYTF. The rearrangement uses TRBV4-1 and TRBJ1-2; D unresolved. The V gene's germline CDR1 is MGHRA and CDR2 YSYEKL. V lost 6 bases, J lost 6 bases, and 20 bases lay in between. This CDR3 spans 15 amino acids.

This chain joins TRBV7-9 and TRBJ2-5; 8 bases match TRBD2. V was pared by 5 bases and J by 4 bases, with 6 bases of the junction left unmatched. The CDR3 contains 14 residues. Germline-derived CDR1 and CDR2 are SEHNR and FQNEAQ (reference sequence). This CDR3 is CASSQTGGAETQYF. The DNA for the CDR3 is TGTGCCAGCAGCCAAACGGGGGGGGCAGAGACCCAGTACTTC. Together with reference TRBV7-9 and TRBJ2-5, the CDR3 gives the full variable domain: DTGVSQNPRHKITKRGQNVTFRCDPISEHNRLYWYRQTLGQGPEFLTYFQNEAQLEKSRLLSDRFSAERPKGSFSTLEIQRTEQGDSAMYLCASSQTGGAETQYFGPGTRLLVL.

This chain connects TRBV7-2 to TRBJ1-1, with D unresolved. V dropped 3 bases and J dropped 10 bases, with 15 bases sitting between them. This CDR3 is built from 13 residues. Germline V lookup: CDR1 SGHTA, CDR2 FQGNSA. Written as DNA, the CDR3 is TGTGCCAGCAGCTTCCCTCCACGGACGGGAGCTTTCTTT. The encoded protein is CASSFPPRTGAFF.

Concerning this clone itself: Compared with germline, one end of the junction differs, possibly owing to a read error. This sequence joins TRBV5-4 and TRBJ1-4; possibly TRBD1 for D (5 bases). The germline V gene encodes CDR1 SGHNT and CDR2 YYREEE (reference sequence). There are 14 residues in the CDR3. The CDR3 here is CASSSPTVTGPESF. In DNA form, the CDR3 reads TGTGCCAGCAGCTCCCCGACAGTCACCGGGCCAGAGTCTTTT.

On this clone itself: The junction does not match germline at one end; this may be a read error. Other DNA sequences in the same sample also yield this CDR3. V usage is TRBV6-1 and J usage is TRBJ1-1, with D perhaps matching TRBD1 (5 bases). This CDR3 has 14 amino acids. The germline CDR1 and CDR2 sequences are MNHNS and SASEGT. CDR3 in DNA: TGTGCCAGCACCTTAGGCAGGGCTAACACTGAAGCGTTCTTT. Its protein is CASTLGRANTEAFF.

The genes are TRBV25-1 and TRBJ1-1; unclear D gene. The CDR3 contains 12 residues. The V gene's germline CDR1 is MGHDK and CDR2 SYGVNS. V lost 5 bases to trimming and J lost 7 bases, with 11 bases between them. CDR3 nucleotides: TGTGCCAGCAGTCTTCAACGGGGTGAAGCTTTCTTT. The encoded protein is CASSLQRGEAFF.

This clone was detected once. The chain links TRBV5-1 to TRBJ2-5; tentative D call: TRBD1 (5 bases). Trimming took 2 bases from V and 7 from J, leaving 15 bases between them. This CDR3 has 14 residues. The V gene's germline CDR1 is SGHRS and CDR2 YFSETQ. CDR3 nucleotide sequence: TGCGCCAGCAGCTTTGACAGCACCCAGGGGACCCAGTACTTC. It is translated as CASSFDSTQGTQYF.

The gene calls are TRBV18 and TRBJ2-5; D is uncertain. V shed 3 bases and J shed 2 bases, with 7 bases lying between them. This CDR3 comprises 13 residues. Germline V gene lookup returns CDR1 KGHSH and CDR2 LQKENI. CDR3 sequence: CASSPSTQETQYF. The DNA for the CDR3 is TGTGCCAGCTCACCCTCGACACAAGAGACCCAGTACTTC.

V gene TRBV5-1 combines with J gene TRBJ2-4; D is unresolved. Per the germline V gene, CDR1 is SGHRS and CDR2 is YFSETQ. There are 17 residues in the CDR3. V was cut by 6 bases and J by 0 bases, with 19 bases left in between. Written as DNA, the CDR3 is TGCGCCAGCAAGGTCGTGACGGGTGAGCTAGCCAAAAACATTCAGTACTTC. This translates into CASKVVTGELAKNIQYF.

V gene TRBV9 combines with J gene TRBJ2-5; TRBD2 agrees at 9 bases. CDR1 is SGDLS, CDR2 YYNGEE, per germline. Trimming at V came to 0 bases and at J to 5 bases, leaving 8 bases not matched to a gene. CDR3 size: 16 residues. CDR3 sequence reads: CASSVEASGAGETQYF. For the CDR3, the DNA is TGTGCCAGCAGCGTAGAGGCTAGCGGGGCCGGCGAGACCCAGTACTTC.